This T cell receptor beta chain originates from a study of T cells after yellow fever vaccination. The study made its TCR cDNA through 5'RACE template switching. That step introduced a universal primer site along with UMIs. TCRdb recomputed calls from the 5' RACE reads with MiXCR, one row per CDR3 protein. The table records some 320,000 distinct CDR3 sequences, approximately 4% of them present only once. Broader study findings: Reappearing after the booster were most of the clones from primary vaccination (almost 97% CD4, 88% CD8). A secondary response was less intense yet reached its peak sooner, at day 5 versus 15.

This clonotype was counted at least ten times. Its antigen remains unknown. This TCR was recovered from a man between 18 and 29 years old who received the YFV17D yellow fever vaccine. The sequences come from PBMCs, collected 15 days after the yellow fever booster vaccination.

The CDR3 here is CASSSLLLNTEAFF. CDR3 bases: TGTGCCAGCAGTTCCCTCCTGTTGAACACTGAAGCTTTCTTT. The V call is TRBV6-6, the J call TRBJ1-1; no clear D. Germline V gives CDR1 MNHNY, CDR2 SVGAGI (reference sequence). This CDR3 is built from 14 residues. V was trimmed by 4 bases and J by 0 bases, leaving 9 bases between them.